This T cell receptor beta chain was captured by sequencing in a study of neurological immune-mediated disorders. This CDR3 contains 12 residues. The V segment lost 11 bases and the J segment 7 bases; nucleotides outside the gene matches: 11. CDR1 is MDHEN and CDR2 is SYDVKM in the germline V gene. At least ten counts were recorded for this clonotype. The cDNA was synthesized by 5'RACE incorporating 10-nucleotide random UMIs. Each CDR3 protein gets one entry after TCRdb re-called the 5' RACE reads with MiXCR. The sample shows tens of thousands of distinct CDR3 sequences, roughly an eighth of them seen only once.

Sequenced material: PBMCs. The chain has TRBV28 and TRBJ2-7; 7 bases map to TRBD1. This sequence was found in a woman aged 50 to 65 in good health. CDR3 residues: CASAGGRREQYF. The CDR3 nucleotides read TGTGCCTCCGCAGGGGGTCGACGGGAGCAGTACTTC.